These T cell receptor beta chains were read from a single sample in a study of cytomegalovirus exposure and HLA in healthy donors. TCRdb's copy holds only in-frame clones and misses some; the assay was immunoSEQ multiplex PCR. The sample yields about 130,000 clones, approximately 82% seen once. Sequencing used PBMCs. The receptor source for this set is a man aged 25-45 years in good health and CMV-seropositive. Each CDR3 is given with its conserved first and last residue. Fields, in order: CDR3 length, V gene, J gene, CDR3 protein.

CDR3 length: 15
V gene: TRBV6-5
J gene: TRBJ1-3
CDR3 protein: CASSYSRGPGNTIYF

CDR3 length: 14
V gene: TRBV5-4
J gene: TRBJ2-5
CDR3 protein: CASSRLAAEETQYF

CDR3 length: 14
V gene: TRBV5-1
J gene: TRBJ2-3
CDR3 protein: CASSFGLNTDTQYF

CDR3 length: 15
V gene: TRBV5-1
J gene: TRBJ2-7
CDR3 protein: CASRPSAGDGYEQYF

CDR3 length: 14
V gene: TRBV15
J gene: TRBJ1-1
CDR3 protein: CATSRVRGSTEAFF

CDR3 length: 15
V gene: TRBV9
J gene: TRBJ2-1
CDR3 protein: CASSVPDLANNEQFF

CDR3 length: 16
V gene: TRBV14
J gene: TRBJ2-5
CDR3 protein: CASSQPGLAVQETQYF

CDR3 length: 15
V gene: TRBV5-4
J gene: TRBJ1-1
CDR3 protein: CASSAGTEMNTEAFF

CDR3 length: 16
V gene: TRBV21-1
J gene: TRBJ2-7
CDR3 protein: CASSKKGGTDSYEQYF

CDR3 length: 17
V gene: TRBV10-3
J gene: TRBJ1-1
CDR3 protein: CAISSTGVTSLNTEAFF

CDR3 length: 14
V gene: TRBV11-2
J gene: TRBJ2-5
CDR3 protein: CASSHGQGGETQYF

CDR3 length: 15
V gene: TRBV9
J gene: TRBJ2-3
CDR3 protein: CASSISGSGTDTQYF

CDR3 length: 13
V gene: TRBV30
J gene: TRBJ1-1
CDR3 protein: CAWRALGQGQAFF

CDR3 length: 13
V gene: TRBV7-9
J gene: TRBJ1-2
CDR3 protein: CASTFAGSHGYTF

CDR3 length: 15
V gene: TRBV7-9
J gene: TRBJ2-7
CDR3 protein: CASSWRGTGTYEQYF

CDR3 length: 14
V gene: TRBV11-1
J gene: TRBJ2-5
CDR3 protein: CASSADRAQETQYF

CDR3 length: 15
V gene: TRBV7-9
J gene: TRBJ2-4
CDR3 protein: CASSVPTPAKNIQYF

CDR3 length: 13
V gene: TRBV27
J gene: TRBJ2-1
CDR3 protein: CASSLFRGDEQFF

CDR3 length: 15
V gene: TRBV18
J gene: TRBJ2-2
CDR3 protein: CASSQQGLNTGELFF

CDR3 length: 15
V gene: TRBV28
J gene: TRBJ2-7
CDR3 protein: CASSLWGPTNYEQYF

CDR3 length: 14
V gene: TRBV11-3
J gene: TRBJ2-1
CDR3 protein: CASSLGGTPKEQFF

CDR3 length: 14
V gene: TRBV5-1
J gene: TRBJ2-1
CDR3 protein: CASSLIAGYNEQFF

CDR3 length: 16
V gene: TRBV9
J gene: TRBJ1-3
CDR3 protein: CASSPGGTGAGNTIYF

CDR3 length: 14
V gene: TRBV2
J gene: TRBJ2-3
CDR3 protein: CASRTSGSTDTQYF

CDR3 length: 14
V gene: TRBV5-1
J gene: TRBJ2-7
CDR3 protein: CASRGGLTSYEQYF

CDR3 length: 12
V gene: TRBV7-6
J gene: TRBJ2-2
CDR3 protein: CASNRGSGELFF

CDR3 length: 15
V gene: TRBV2
J gene: TRBJ2-7
CDR3 protein: CASRFTGGLAYEQYF

CDR3 length: 16
V gene: TRBV6-4
J gene: TRBJ2-7
CDR3 protein: CASSDSSRGSSYEQYF

CDR3 length: 16
V gene: TRBV28
J gene: TRBJ2-7
CDR3 protein: CASSLRGRGNPYEQYF

CDR3 length: 13
V gene: TRBV10-1
J gene: TRBJ1-1
CDR3 protein: CATTGSVGTEAFF

CDR3 length: 17
V gene: TRBV9
J gene: TRBJ2-1
CDR3 protein: CASSVGNRGQPYNEQFF

CDR3 length: 15
V gene: TRBV7-2
J gene: TRBJ2-7
CDR3 protein: CASSFGGAYSYEQYF

CDR3 length: 14
V gene: TRBV5-1
J gene: TRBJ2-2
CDR3 protein: CASSFIQGTGELFF